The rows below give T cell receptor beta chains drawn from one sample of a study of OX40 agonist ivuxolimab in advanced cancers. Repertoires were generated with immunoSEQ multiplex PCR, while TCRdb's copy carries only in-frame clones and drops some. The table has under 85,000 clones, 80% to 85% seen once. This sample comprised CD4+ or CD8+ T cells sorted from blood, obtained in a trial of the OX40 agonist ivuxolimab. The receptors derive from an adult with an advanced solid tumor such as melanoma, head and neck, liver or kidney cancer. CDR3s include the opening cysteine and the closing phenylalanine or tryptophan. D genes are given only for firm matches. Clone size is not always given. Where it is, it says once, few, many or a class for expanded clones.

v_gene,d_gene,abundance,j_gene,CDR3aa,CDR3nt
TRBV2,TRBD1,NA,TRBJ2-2,CASSGQGGTGELFF,TGTGCCAGCAGCGGACAGGGGGGCACCGGGGAGCTGTTTTTT
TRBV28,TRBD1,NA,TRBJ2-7,CASSRAGTGVYEQYF,TGTGCCAGCAGTCGAGCCGGGACAGGGGTATACGAGCAGTACTTC
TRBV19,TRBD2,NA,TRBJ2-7,CASSMSTSGVNYEQYF,TGTGCCAGTAGTATGTCTACTAGCGGGGTGAACTACGAGCAGTACTTC
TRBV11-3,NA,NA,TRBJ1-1,CATHRGDTEAFF,TGTGCCACCCACCGCGGGGACACTGAAGCTTTCTTT
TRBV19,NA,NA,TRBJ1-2,CASSTTGPQDGGYTF,TGTGCCAGTAGTACTACGGGACCCCAGGACGGTGGCTACACCTTC
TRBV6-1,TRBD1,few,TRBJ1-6,CASSASGTGSSYNSPLHF,TGTGCCAGCAGTGCCTCCGGGACAGGGAGCTCCTATAATTCACCCCTCCACTTT
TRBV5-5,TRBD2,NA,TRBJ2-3,CASSLAWLAGEDTQYF,TGTGCCAGCAGCTTGGCCTGGCTAGCGGGGGAGGATACGCAGTATTTT
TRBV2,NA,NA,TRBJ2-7,CATAILSSYEQYF,TGTGCCACCGCCATACTCAGCTCCTACGAGCAGTACTTC
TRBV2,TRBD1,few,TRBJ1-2,CASSGLDRVYGYTF,TGTGCCAGCAGTGGCCTCGACAGGGTCTATGGCTACACCTTC
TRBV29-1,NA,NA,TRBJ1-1,CSATGQNTEAFF,TGCAGCGCCACAGGGCAGAACACTGAAGCTTTCTTT
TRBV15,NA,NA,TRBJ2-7,CATSPRGLREQYF,TGTGCCACCAGCCCACGTGGGTTGCGAGAGCAGTACTTC
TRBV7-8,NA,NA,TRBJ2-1,CASRSGQFQDFVRGEQFF,TGTGCCAGCAGGTCCGGACAGTTCCAAGATTTCGTCCGGGGTGAGCAGTTCTTC
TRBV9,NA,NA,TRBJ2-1,CASSQAGTPNNEQFF,TGTGCCAGCAGCCAAGCCGGGACACCTAACAATGAGCAGTTCTTC
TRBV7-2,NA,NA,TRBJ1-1,CASSLMGGNTEAFF,TGTGCCAGCAGTTTAATGGGGGGGAACACTGAAGCTTTCTTT
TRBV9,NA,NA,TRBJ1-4,CASSPPGLNEKLFF,TGTGCCAGCAGCCCCCCCGGGCTTAATGAAAAACTGTTTTTT
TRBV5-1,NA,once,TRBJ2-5,CASSPSGETETQYF,TGCGCCAGCAGCCCCTCGGGGGAGACGGAGACCCAGTACTTC
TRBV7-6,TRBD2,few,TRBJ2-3,CASSLGPSSGRGNTQYF,TGTGCCAGCAGCTTAGGCCCTTCTAGCGGGAGGGGGAATACGCAGTATTTT
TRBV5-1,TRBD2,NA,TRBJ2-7,CASSERASGSSHEQYF,TGCGCCAGCAGCGAACGGGCCAGCGGGAGTAGCCACGAGCAGTACTTC
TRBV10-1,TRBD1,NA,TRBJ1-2,CASRRDRSGENGYTF,TGCGCCAGCAGGAGGGACAGGTCAGGGGAGAATGGCTACACCTTC
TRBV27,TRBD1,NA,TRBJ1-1,CASSALQGVPEAFF,TGTGCCAGCAGTGCGTTACAGGGGGTCCCTGAAGCTTTCTTT